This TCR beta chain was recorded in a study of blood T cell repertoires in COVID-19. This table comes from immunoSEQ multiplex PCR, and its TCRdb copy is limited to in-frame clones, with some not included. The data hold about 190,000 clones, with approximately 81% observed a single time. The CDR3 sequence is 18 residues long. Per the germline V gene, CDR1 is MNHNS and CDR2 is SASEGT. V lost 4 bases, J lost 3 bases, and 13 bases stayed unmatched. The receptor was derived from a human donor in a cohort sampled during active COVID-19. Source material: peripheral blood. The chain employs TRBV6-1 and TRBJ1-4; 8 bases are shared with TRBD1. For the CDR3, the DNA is TGTGCCAGCAGTGTCCAGGGCAGGGGGCGGGTATCTAATGAAAAACTGTTTTTT. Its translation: CASSVQGRGRVSNEKLFF.